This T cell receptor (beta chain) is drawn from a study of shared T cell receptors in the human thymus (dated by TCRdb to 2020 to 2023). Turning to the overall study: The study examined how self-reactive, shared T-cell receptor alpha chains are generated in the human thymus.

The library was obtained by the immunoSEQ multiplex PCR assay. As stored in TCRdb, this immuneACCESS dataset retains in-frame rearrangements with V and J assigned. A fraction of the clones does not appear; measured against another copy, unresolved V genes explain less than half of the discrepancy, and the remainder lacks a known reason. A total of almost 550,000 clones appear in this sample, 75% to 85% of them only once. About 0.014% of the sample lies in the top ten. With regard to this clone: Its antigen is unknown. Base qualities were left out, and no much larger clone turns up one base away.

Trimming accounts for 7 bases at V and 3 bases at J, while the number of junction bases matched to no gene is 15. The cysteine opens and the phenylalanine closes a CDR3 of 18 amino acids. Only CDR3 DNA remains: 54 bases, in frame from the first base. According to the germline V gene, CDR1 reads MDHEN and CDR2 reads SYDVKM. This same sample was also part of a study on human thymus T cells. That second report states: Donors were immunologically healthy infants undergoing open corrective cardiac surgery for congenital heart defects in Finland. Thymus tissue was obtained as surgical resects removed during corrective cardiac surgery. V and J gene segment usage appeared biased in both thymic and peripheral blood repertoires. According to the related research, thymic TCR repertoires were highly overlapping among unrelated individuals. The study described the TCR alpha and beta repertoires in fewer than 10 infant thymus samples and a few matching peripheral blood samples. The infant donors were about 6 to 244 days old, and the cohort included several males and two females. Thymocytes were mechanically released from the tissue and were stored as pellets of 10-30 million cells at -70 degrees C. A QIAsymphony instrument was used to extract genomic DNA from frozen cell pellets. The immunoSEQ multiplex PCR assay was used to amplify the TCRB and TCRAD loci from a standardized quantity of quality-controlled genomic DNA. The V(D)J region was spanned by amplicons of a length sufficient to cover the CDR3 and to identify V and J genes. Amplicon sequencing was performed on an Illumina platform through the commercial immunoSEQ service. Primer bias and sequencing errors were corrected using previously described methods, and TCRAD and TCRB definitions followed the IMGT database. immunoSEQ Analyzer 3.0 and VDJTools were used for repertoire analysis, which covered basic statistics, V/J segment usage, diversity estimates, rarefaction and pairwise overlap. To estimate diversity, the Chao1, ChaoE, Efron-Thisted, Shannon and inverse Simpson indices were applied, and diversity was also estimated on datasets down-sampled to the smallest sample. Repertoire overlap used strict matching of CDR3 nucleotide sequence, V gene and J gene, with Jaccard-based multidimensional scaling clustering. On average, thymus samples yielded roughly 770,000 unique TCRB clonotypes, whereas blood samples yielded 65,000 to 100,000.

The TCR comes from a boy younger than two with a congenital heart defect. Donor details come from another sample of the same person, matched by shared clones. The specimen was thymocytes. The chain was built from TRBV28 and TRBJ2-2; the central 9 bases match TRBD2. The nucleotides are TGTGCCAGCACCCAACTTGCAAGCGGGAGGCCCCACACCGGGGAGCTGTTTTTT. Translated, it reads CASTQLASGRPHTGELFF. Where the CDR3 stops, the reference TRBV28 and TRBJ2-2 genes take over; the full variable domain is DVKVTQSSRYLVKRTGEKVFLECVQDMDHENMFWYRQDPGLGLRLIYFSYDVKMKEKGDIPEGYSVSREKKERFSLILESASTNQTSMYLCASTQLASGRPHTGELFFGEGSRLTVL.